The rows below give T cell receptor beta chains drawn from one sample of a study of shared T cell receptors in the human thymus. The protocol was immunoSEQ multiplex PCR, while the TCRdb copy is restricted to in-frame clones and leaves out a portion. The sample lists roughly 660,000 clones, more than 75% occurring once. A further study also used this sample, focusing on human thymus T cells.

Sequencing used thymocytes. Receptors were obtained from a boy in the first two years of life with a congenital heart defect. Both conserved end residues are part of each CDR3. D genes are given only for firm matches.

D | J | V | CDR3
TRBD2 | TRBJ2-1 | TRBV5-6 | CASFPAGGPSEQFF
TRBD2 | TRBJ2-3 | TRBV5-6 | CASRPRTSGRGLADTQYF
. | TRBJ1-5 | TRBV7-8 | CASSLATEKTNSNQPQHF
TRBD2 | TRBJ2-3 | TRBV27 | CASSSLAEPFWDTQYF
TRBD2 | TRBJ2-3 | TRBV5-6 | CASSLTAGDTDTQYF
TRBD2 | TRBJ2-7 | TRBV4-1 | CASSHFMSGGYYEQYF
TRBD1 | TRBJ1-3 | TRBV2 | CASGLPGQGRDSSGNTIYF
. | TRBJ1-5 | TRBV19 | CASSISIGRRTQPQHF
TRBD2 | TRBJ2-7 | TRBV6-4 | CASSDEVAGGENEQYF
TRBD2 | TRBJ2-7 | TRBV28 | CASSLSGLAGGPYEQYF
. | TRBJ1-2 | TRBV6-5 | CASSYRGLDGYTF
. | TRBJ2-1 | TRBV5-6 | CASSLFGQTLNEQFF
. | TRBJ2-7 | TRBV14 | CASSPRLAPAYEQYF
. | TRBJ1-1 | TRBV13 | CASSGGHWNTEAFF
TRBD2 | TRBJ2-3 | TRBV5-1 | CASTGTSGSEQYF
. | TRBJ2-7 | TRBV7-3 | CASSPDSASYEQYF
TRBD2 | TRBJ2-1 | TRBV29-1 | CSVDQAGLAGVTYNEQFF
TRBD1 | TRBJ1-5 | TRBV7-8 | CASSSLDRGPNQPQHF